A selection of T cell receptor beta chains follows, all from one sample in a study of lymphopenia after photon versus proton radiotherapy. Sequencing was performed with immunoSEQ multiplex PCR; in TCRdb, only in-frame clones are kept and a portion is missing. The repertoire consists of tens of thousands of clones, with nearly 85% occurring once and the leading ten covering 21%. This material consisted of peripheral blood, taken from a patient treated with proton-based radiotherapy. The source of these receptors is a woman aged 65 to 85 with pancreatic cancer. The CDR3 runs from the conserved cysteine through the conserved F or W. D genes are given only for firm matches. Clone size, where shown, is once, few, many, or a class for clones that have expanded.

d_call j_call clone_size v_call cdr3_aa cdr3_nt
NA TRBJ2-3 NA TRBV28 CASSPRDTQYF TGTGCCAGCAGCCCCAGGGATACGCAGTATTTT
TRBD2 TRBJ2-1 few TRBV4-2 CASSREGGRSYNEQFF TGTGCCAGCAGCCGCGAGGGCGGGAGGTCCTACAATGAGCAGTTCTTC
NA TRBJ2-1 few TRBV7-7 CASSLGLGSAGEQFF TGTGCTAGCAGCTTAGGGCTGGGATCGGCGGGTGAGCAGTTCTTC
NA TRBJ1-5 NA TRBV11-3 CASSLEWGYQPQHF TGTGCCAGCAGCTTAGAGTGGGGATATCAGCCCCAGCATTTT
NA TRBJ1-1 NA TRBV5-1 CASSFEVRAEAFF TGCGCCAGCAGCTTCGAGGTGCGGGCTGAAGCTTTCTTT
NA TRBJ2-1 once TRBV19 CASSDPLVSPMSNEQFF TGTGCCAGTAGTGACCCGCTAGTTAGCCCTATGTCCAATGAGCAGTTCTTC
NA TRBJ2-7 NA TRBV28 CASSLRFGGYSSYEQYF TGTGCCAGCAGTTTACGATTCGGCGGGTATAGCTCCTACGAGCAGTACTTC
NA TRBJ2-2 NA TRBV19 CASSSYRDSGTGSTGELFF TGTGCCAGTAGTTCGTACCGGGACAGCGGGACTGGGAGCACCGGGGAGCTGTTTTTT
TRBD1 TRBJ1-1 NA TRBV10-3 CAISRQGMNTEAFF TGTGCCATCAGTCGACAGGGGATGAACACTGAAGCTTTCTTT
NA TRBJ2-1 NA TRBV11-3 CASSPGTYNEQFF TGTGCCAGCAGCCCCGGGACCTACAATGAGCAGTTCTTC
NA TRBJ1-3 NA TRBV6-1 CASSEAVMVGTGNTIYF TGTGCCAGCAGTGAAGCCGTGATGGTGGGGACTGGAAACACCATATATTTT
TRBD2 TRBJ2-1 once TRBV9 CASSVGLAGGGLQDEQFF TGTGCCAGCAGCGTTGGACTAGCGGGAGGAGGACTTCAAGATGAGCAGTTCTTC
TRBD2 TRBJ2-1 NA TRBV19 CASSIAGGLYNEQFF TGTGCCAGTAGTATAGCGGGAGGGCTTTACAATGAGCAGTTCTTC